This T cell receptor (beta chain) originates from a study of OX40 agonist ivuxolimab in advanced cancers. Study-level background: Of the participants, about 40% had some prior anti-PD-1, anti-PD-L1 or anti-CTLA-4 therapy, which was allowed.

Only in-frame clones appear in the TCRdb table, and some are missing; sequencing was by immunoSEQ multiplex PCR. Found here are more than 60,000 clones, around 86% of them singletons; the top ten hold about 0.89%. Patients with a history of autoimmune disease or on systemic immunosuppression were excluded. Samples were taken at baseline and on day 1 of cycles 4 and 7. There are 16 residues in the CDR3. V gave up 0 bases and J gave up 5 bases, with 16 bases separating them. Germline V gene data show CDR1 as MGHRA and CDR2 as YSYEKL. To note about this clone: What it binds is not known.

Study-level findings and limits: Averaged across samples, CD8+ T cells carried more expanded clones than CD4+ did.

The source is an adult with an advanced solid tumor such as melanoma, head and neck, liver or kidney cancer. The source material was CD4+ or CD8+ T cells sorted from blood, sampled in a trial of the OX40 agonist ivuxolimab. The V and J genes are TRBV4-1 and TRBJ1-1; D is unclear. CDR3 sequence (DNA): TGCGCCAGCAGCCAAGATCTAGGGTTCTCTGGGACTGAAGCTTTCTTT. Translation gives CASSQDLGFSGTEAFF.